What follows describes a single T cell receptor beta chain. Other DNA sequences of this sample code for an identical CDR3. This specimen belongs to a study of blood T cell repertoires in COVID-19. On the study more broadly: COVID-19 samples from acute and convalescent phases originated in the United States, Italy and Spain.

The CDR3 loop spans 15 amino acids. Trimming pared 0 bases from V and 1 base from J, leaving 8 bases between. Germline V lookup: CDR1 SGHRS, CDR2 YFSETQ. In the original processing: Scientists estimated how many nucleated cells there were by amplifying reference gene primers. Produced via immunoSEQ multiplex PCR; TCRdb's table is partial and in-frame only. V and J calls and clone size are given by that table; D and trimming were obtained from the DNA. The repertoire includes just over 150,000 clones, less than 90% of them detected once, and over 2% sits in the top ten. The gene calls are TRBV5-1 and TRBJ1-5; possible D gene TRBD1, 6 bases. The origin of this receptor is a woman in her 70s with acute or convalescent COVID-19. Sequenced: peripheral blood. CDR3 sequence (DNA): TGCGCCAGCAGCTTGGAGGGGGTGAGCAATCAGCCCCAGCATTTT. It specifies CASSLEGVSNQPQHF.